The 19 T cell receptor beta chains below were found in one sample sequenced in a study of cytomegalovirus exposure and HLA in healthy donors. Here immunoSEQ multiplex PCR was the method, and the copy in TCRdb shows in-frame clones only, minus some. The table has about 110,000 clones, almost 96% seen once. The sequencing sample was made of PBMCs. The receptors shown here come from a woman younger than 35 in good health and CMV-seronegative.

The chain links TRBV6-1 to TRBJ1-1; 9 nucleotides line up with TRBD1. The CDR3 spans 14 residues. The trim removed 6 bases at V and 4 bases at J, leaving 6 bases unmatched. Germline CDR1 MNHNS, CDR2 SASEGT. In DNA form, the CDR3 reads TGTGCCAGCAGCGGGGGGACAGGGAGCACTGAAGCTTTCTTT. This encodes CASSGGTGSTEAFF.

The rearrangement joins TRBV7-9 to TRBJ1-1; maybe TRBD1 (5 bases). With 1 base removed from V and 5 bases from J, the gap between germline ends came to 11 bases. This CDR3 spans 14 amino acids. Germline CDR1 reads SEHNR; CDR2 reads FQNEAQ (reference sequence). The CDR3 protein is CASSLGQEGTEAFF. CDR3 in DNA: TGTGCCAGCAGCTTAGGTCAGGAGGGGACTGAAGCTTTCTTT.

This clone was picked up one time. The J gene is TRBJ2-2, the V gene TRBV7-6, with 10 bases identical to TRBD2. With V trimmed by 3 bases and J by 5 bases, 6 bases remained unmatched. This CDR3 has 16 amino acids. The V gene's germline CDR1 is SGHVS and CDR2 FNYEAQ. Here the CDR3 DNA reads TGTGCCAGCAGCTTCCTAGCGGGGGAACTAACCGGGGAGCTGTTTTTT. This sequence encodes CASSFLAGELTGELFF.

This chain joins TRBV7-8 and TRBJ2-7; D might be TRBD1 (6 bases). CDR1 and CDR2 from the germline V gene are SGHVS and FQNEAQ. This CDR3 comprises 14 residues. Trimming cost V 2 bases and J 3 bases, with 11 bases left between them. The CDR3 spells CASSLSGTFYEQYF. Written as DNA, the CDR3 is TGTGCCAGCAGCTTATCCGGGACATTCTACGAGCAGTACTTC.

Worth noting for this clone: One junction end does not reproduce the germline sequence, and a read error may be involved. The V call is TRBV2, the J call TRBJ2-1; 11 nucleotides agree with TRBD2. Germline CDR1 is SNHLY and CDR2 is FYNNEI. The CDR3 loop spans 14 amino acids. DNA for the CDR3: TGCTCCGCGTCAACTAGCGGGGGATTTGGTGAGCAGTTCTTC. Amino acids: CSASTSGGFGEQFF. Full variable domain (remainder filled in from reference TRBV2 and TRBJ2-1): EPEVTQTPSHQVTQMGQEVILRCVPISNHLYFYWYRQILGQKVEFLVSFYNNEISEKSEIFDDQFSVERPDGSNFTLKIRSTKLEDSAMYFCSASTSGGFGEQFFGPGTRLTVL.

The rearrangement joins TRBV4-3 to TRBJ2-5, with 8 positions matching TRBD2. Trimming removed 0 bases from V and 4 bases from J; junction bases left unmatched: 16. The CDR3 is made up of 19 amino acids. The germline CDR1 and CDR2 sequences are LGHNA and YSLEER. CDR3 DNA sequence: TGCGCCAGCAGCCAAGACGTGGGGGCTTGGACTAGCTTTGTAGAGACCCAGTACTTC. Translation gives CASSQDVGAWTSFVETQYF.

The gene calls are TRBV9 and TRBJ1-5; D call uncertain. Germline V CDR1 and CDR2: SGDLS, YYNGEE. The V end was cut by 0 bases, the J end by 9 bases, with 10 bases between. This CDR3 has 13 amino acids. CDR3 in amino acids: CASSVDRRGPQHF. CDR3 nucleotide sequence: TGTGCCAGCAGCGTAGATAGGCGAGGGCCCCAGCATTTT.

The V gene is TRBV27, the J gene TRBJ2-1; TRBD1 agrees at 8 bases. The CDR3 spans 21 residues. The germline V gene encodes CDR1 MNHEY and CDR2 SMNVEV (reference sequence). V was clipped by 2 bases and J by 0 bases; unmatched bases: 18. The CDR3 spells CASSLPGDRFKGLSSYNEQFF. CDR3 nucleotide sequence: TGTGCCAGCAGTTTACCCGGGGACAGGTTCAAGGGGCTCAGCTCCTACAATGAGCAGTTCTTC.

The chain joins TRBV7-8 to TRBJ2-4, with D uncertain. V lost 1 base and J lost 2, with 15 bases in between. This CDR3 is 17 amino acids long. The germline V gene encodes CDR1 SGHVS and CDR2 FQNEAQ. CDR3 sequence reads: CASSLEAGWSPKNIQYF. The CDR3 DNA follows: TGTGCCAGCAGCTTAGAGGCCGGGTGGAGTCCCAAAAACATTCAGTACTTC. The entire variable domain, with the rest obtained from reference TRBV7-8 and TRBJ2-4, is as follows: GAGVSQSPRYKVAKRGQDVALRCDPISGHVSLFWYQQALGQGPEFLTYFQNEAQLDKSGLPSDRFFAERPEGSVSTLKIQRTQQEDSAVYLCASSLEAGWSPKNIQYFGAGTRLSVL.

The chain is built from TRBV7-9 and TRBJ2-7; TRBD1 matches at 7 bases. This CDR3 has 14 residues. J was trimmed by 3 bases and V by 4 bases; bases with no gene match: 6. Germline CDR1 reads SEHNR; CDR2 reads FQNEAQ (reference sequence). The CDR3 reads CASSSRDRDYEQYF. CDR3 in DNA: TGTGCCAGCAGCTCCCGGGACAGAGACTACGAGCAGTACTTC.

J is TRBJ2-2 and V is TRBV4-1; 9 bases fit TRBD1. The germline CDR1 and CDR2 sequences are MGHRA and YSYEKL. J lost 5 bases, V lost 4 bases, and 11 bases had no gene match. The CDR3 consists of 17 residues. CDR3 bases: TGCGCCAGCAGCCCCTTTTTGGGACAGGGAGGAACCGGGGAGCTGTTTTTT. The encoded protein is CASSPFLGQGGTGELFF.

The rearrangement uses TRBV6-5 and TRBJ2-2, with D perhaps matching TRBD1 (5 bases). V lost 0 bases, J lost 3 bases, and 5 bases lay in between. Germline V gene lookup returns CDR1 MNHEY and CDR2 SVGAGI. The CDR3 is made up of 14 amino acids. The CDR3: CASSYSTDTGELFF. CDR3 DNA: TGTGCCAGCAGTTACTCGACAGACACCGGGGAGCTGTTTTTT.

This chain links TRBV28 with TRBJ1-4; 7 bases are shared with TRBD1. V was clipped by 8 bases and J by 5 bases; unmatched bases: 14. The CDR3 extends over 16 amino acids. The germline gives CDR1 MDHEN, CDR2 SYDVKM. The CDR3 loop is CASRTGGQQGNEKLFF. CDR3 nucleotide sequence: TGTGCCAGCCGGACAGGCGGGCAGCAGGGAAATGAAAAACTGTTTTTT.

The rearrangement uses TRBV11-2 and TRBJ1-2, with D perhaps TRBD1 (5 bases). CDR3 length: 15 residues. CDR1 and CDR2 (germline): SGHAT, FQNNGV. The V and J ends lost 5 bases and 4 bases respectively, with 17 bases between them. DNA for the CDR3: TGTGCCAGCAGCCGATCGGGGGGATTAGGCTATGGCTACACCTTC. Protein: CASSRSGGLGYGYTF.

Here the CDR3 reads CASSEWNGPGVNTGELFF. The CDR3 region has the DNA TGTGCCAGCAGTGAATGGAACGGGCCAGGGGTAAACACCGGGGAGCTGTTTTTT. This chain joins TRBV25-1 and TRBJ2-2; the D gene is possibly TRBD1 (6 bases). The CDR3 length is 18 residues. Germline values: CDR1 MGHDK, CDR2 SYGVNS. Deletions cut 1 base from V and 2 bases from J, with 17 bases between.

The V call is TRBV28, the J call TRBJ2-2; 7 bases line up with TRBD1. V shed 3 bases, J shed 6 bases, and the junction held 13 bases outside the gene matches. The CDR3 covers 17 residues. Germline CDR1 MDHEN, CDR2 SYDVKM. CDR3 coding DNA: TGTGCCAGCAGTTTGTCGACAGGGCCCACCTTGGCCGGGGAGCTGTTTTTT. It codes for CASSLSTGPTLAGELFF.

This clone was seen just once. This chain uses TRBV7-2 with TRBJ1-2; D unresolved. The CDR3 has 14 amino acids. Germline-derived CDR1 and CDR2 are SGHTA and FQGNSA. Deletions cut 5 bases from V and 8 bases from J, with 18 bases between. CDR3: CASSAGPYVEGYTF. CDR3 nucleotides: TGTGCCAGCAGCGCCGGCCCGTACGTGGAGGGCTACACCTTC.

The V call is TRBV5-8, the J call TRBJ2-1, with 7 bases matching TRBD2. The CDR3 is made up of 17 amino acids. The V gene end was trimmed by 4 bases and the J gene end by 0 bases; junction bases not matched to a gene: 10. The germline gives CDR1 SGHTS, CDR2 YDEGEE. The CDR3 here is CASSPWGGGSSYNEQFF. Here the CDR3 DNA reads TGTGCCAGCAGCCCTTGGGGGGGAGGGAGCTCCTACAATGAGCAGTTCTTC.

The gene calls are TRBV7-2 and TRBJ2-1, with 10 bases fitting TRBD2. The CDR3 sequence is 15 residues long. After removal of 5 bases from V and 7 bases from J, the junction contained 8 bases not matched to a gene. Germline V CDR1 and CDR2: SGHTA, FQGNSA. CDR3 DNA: TGTGCCAGCAGCCCCGGGACTAGCGTAAGGAATGAGCAGTTCTTC. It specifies CASSPGTSVRNEQFF.